The 13 T cell receptor beta chains listed next were all sequenced from one sample in a study of human thymus T cells. Assay: immunoSEQ multiplex PCR; the TCRdb copy retains only in-frame clones and omits some. The table has about 78,000 clones, nearly 98% seen once. Thymic resections from corrective heart surgery supplied the tissue. Specimen: thymus tissue. The receptors here all came from a boy younger than two with a congenital heart defect but otherwise immunologically healthy.

The chain couples TRBV6-5 to TRBJ1-1; D remains ambiguous. This CDR3 comprises 15 residues. The germline V and J ends were trimmed by 7 bases and 1 base, with 16 bases remaining between them. Germline assignment: CDR1 MNHEY and CDR2 SVGAGI. CDR3: CASTPTELGNTEAFF. In nucleotides, the CDR3 is TGTGCCAGCACTCCCACCGAACTGGGGAACACTGAAGCTTTCTTT.

The CDR3 region is CASSAYEQYF. The CDR3 nucleotides read TGTGCCAGCAGCGCCTACGAGCAGTACTTC. The V gene is TRBV2, the J gene TRBJ2-7, with D unclear. The CDR3 runs to 10 residues. The ends were cut back, 6 bases at V and 2 bases at J, with 2 bases in the middle. Germline V gene data show CDR1 as SNHLY and CDR2 as FYNNEI.

The chain has TRBV7-2 and TRBJ1-3; D is possibly TRBD1 (5 bases). There are 17 residues in the CDR3. Between the trimmed V and J ends, which lost 3 bases and 0 bases, there was a span of 15 bases. Per the germline V gene, CDR1 is SGHTA and CDR2 is FQGNSA. CDR3 nucleotide sequence: TGTGCCAGCAGCTTTGCAGCCCGGACACACTCTGGAAACACCATATATTTT. Its translation: CASSFAARTHSGNTIYF.

The chain has TRBV13 and TRBJ2-3; 10 nucleotides agree with TRBD2. Per the germline V gene, CDR1 is PRHDT and CDR2 is FYEKMQ (reference sequence). The CDR3 loop spans 18 amino acids. V trimming: 0 bases; J trimming: 0 bases; junction bases outside the gene matches: 6. The CDR3 is CASSLGASGRVSTDTQYF. The CDR3 DNA is TGTGCCAGCAGCTTAGGTGCTAGCGGGAGAGTGAGCACAGATACGCAGTATTTT.

The genes are TRBV5-6 and TRBJ2-3; weak D call: TRBD2 (6 bases). From germline, CDR1 is SGHDT and CDR2 YYEEEE. V was clipped by 2 bases and J by 0 bases, with 13 bases between them. This CDR3 contains 16 residues. DNA of the CDR3: TGTGCCAGCAGCTTTAATGGAGGGTGTAGCACAGATACGCAGTATTTT. It yields the protein CASSFNGGCSTDTQYF. The full variable domain, rest sourced from reference TRBV5-6 and TRBJ2-3, is DAGVTQSPTHLIKTRGQQVTLRCSPKSGHDTVSWYQQALGQGPQFIFQYYEEEERQRGNFPDRFSGHQFPNYSSELNVNALLLGDSALYLCASSFNGGCSTDTQYFGPGTRLTVL.

This clone showed up just once. The chain couples TRBV18 to TRBJ1-5; tentative D call: TRBD1 (6 bases). V lost 3 bases and J 5 bases, leaving 17 bases between the germline ends. Per germline, CDR1 KGHSH and CDR2 LQKENI. The CDR3 runs to 16 residues. CDR3 DNA sequence: TGTGCCAGCTCACCCCGTCCATACAGGGTATATCAGCCCCAGCATTTT. Protein product: CASSPRPYRVYQPQHF.

For this clone: Sequence at one end of the junction differs from germline and may be a read error. V and J are TRBV20-1 and TRBJ2-7, with D possibly TRBD2 on 6 matching bases. CDR3 size: 11 residues. Germline CDR1 and CDR2: DFQATT and SNEGSKA (reference sequence). The CDR3 is CSAGGVSAGHF. CDR3 DNA: TGCAGTGCTGGTGGGGTGTCTGCGGGGCACTTC.

J is TRBJ2-1 and V is TRBV27, with 9 positions matching TRBD2. J was trimmed by 0 bases and V by 8 bases; bases with no gene match: 8. The CDR3 totals 16 residues. Per germline, CDR1 MNHEY and CDR2 SMNVEV (reference sequence). This CDR3 reads CASYISGGASYNEQFF. The CDR3 nucleotides read TGTGCCAGCTATATTAGCGGGGGCGCCTCCTACAATGAGCAGTTCTTC.

This clone was seen just once. The chain uses TRBV29-1 and TRBJ2-3, with a weak D call TRBD1 (7 bases). The ends were cut back, 7 bases at V and 0 bases at J, with 20 bases in the middle. This CDR3 is 16 amino acids long. Germline CDR1 is SQVTM and CDR2 is ANQGSEA. CDR3 loop: CSAQAQQGRSTDTQYF. In DNA form, the CDR3 reads TGCAGCGCCCAGGCACAACAGGGGAGGAGCACAGATACGCAGTATTTT.

The CDR3 DNA is TGTGCCAGCAGCTTGGGGCTAGCGGGGGACACAGATACGCAGTATTTT. It is translated as CASSLGLAGDTDTQYF. This rearrangement joins TRBV7-2 to TRBJ2-3; TRBD2 matches at 10 bases. This CDR3 is built from 16 residues. Germline assignment: CDR1 SGHTA and CDR2 FQGNSA. V lost 3 bases and J lost 2; bases outside the gene matches: 5. The entire variable domain, with the rest obtained from reference TRBV7-2 and TRBJ2-3, is as follows: GAGVSQSPSNKVTEKGKDVELRCDPISGHTALYWYRQSLGQGLEFLIYFQGNSAPDKSGLPSDRFSAERTGGSVSTLTIQRTQQEDSAVYLCASSLGLAGDTDTQYFGPGTRLTVL.

The chain combines TRBV4-2 with TRBJ2-6, with D tentatively TRBD2 (5 bases). Germline V lookup: CDR1 LGHNA, CDR2 YNFKEQ. This CDR3 has 20 amino acids. Trimming left V 1 base short and J 0 bases short, with 19 bases between. In DNA form, the CDR3 reads TGTGCCAGCAGCCAAGCTCGTATGGGGAGCCCTCTCTCTGGGGCCAACGTCCTGACTTTC. Encoded protein: CASSQARMGSPLSGANVLTF.

The V gene is TRBV4-3, the J gene TRBJ1-4; D is perhaps TRBD1 (5 bases). The length of the CDR3 is 17 residues. Trimming removed 1 base at V and 4 bases at J, with 16 bases between. Per the germline V gene, CDR1 is LGHNA and CDR2 is YSLEER. Here the CDR3 DNA reads TGCGCCAGCAGCCAAGTTCTGGTAACGGGGGATAATGAAAAACTGTTTTTT. The encoded protein is CASSQVLVTGDNEKLFF.

The V and J genes are TRBV4-3 and TRBJ1-1; 8 bases agree with TRBD1. Germline V CDR1 and CDR2: LGHNA, YSLEER. This CDR3 contains 16 residues. After removal of 0 bases from V and 1 base from J, the junction contained 4 bases not matched to a gene. DNA of the CDR3: TGCGCCAGCAGCCAAGATGGGGGGACAGGGAACACTGAAGCTTTCTTT. The encoded protein is CASSQDGGTGNTEAFF.